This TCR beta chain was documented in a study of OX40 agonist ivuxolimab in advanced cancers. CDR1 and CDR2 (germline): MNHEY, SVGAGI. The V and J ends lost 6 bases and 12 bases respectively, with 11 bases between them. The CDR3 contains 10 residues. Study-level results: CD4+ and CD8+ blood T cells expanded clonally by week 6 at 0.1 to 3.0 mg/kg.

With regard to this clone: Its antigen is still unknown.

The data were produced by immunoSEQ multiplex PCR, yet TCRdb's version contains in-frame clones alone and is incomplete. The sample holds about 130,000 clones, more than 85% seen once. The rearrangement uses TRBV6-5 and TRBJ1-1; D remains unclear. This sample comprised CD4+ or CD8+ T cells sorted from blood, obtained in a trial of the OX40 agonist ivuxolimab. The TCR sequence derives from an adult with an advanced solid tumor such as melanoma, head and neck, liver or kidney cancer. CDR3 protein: CASSSPPTFF. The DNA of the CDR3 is TGTGCCAGCAGCTCGCCCCCCACTTTCTTT.